This T cell receptor (beta chain) came from a study of CD8 T cells in Susac syndrome. Random-hexamer reverse transcription was applied to about 0.45 to 1 ug RNA. The amplification used immunoSEQ multiplex PCR on TCR beta CDR3; it spanned 54 Vbeta and 13 Jbeta. In TCRdb, the immunoSEQ multiplex PCR reads were re-called with MiXCR into one record per CDR3 protein. Of some 450,000 distinct CDR3 sequences in the sample, roughly 85% were seen once. Notes on the study in general: The study conceded that relatively few individuals underwent its TCR sequencing and HLA analysis.

Trimming cost V 6 bases and J 5 bases, with 9 bases left between them. CDR3 length equals 12 residues. The germline gives CDR1 LNHDA, CDR2 SQIVND (reference sequence). Relapsing-remitting disease, either stable or active, was present in the treatment-naive patients who were the multiple sclerosis controls. This clonotype was recorded once. Antigen: not known. The V gene is TRBV19, the J gene TRBJ2-3; D unclear. The TCR originated in a human donor with multiple sclerosis. The sample was CD8+ T cells from PBMCs. The CDR3 here is CASSDAVDTQYF. CDR3 DNA sequence: TGTGCCAGTAGCGATGCGGTAGATACGCAGTATTTT. The full variable domain, in which reference TRBV19 and TRBJ2-3 provide the parts outside the CDR3, is DGGITQSPKYLFRKEGQNVTLSCEQNLNHDAMYWYRQDPGQGLRLIYYSQIVNDFQKGDIAEGYSVSREKKESFPLTVTSAQKNPTAFYLCASSDAVDTQYFGPGTRLTVL.